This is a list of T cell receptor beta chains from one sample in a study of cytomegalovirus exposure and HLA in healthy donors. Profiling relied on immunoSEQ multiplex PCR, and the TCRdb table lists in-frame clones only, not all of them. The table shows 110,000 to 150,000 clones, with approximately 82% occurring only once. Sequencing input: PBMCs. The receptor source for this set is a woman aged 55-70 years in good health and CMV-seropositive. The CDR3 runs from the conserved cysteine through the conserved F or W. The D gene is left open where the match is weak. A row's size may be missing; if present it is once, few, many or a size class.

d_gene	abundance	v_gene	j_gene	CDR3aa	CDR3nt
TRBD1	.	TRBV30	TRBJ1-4	CAWSVRGLTANEKLFF	TGTGCCTGGAGTGTCAGGGGGCTTACGGCTAATGAAAAACTGTTTTTT
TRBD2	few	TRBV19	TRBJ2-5	CASSVGAGGIQETQYF	TGTGCCAGTAGTGTCGGGGCGGGAGGGATCCAAGAGACCCAGTACTTC
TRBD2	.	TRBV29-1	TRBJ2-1	CSARGSGLADNEQFF	TGCAGCGCCAGGGGATCGGGACTAGCGGACAATGAGCAGTTCTTC
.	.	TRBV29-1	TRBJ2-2	CSVEQYTGELFF	TGCAGCGTTGAACAGTACACCGGGGAGCTGTTTTTT
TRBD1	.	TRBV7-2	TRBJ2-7	CASSLGGPGQGSEQYF	TGTGCCAGCAGCTTAGGGGGACCGGGACAGGGGAGCGAGCAGTACTTC
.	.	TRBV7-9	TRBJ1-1	CASSLALATEAFF	TGTGCCAGCAGCTTGGCGCTAGCCACTGAAGCTTTCTTT
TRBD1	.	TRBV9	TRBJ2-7	CASSETGTGVYEQYF	TGTGCCAGCAGCGAAACCGGGACAGGGGTCTACGAGCAGTACTTC
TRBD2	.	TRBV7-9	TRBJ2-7	CASSAGPLAGVPYEQYF	TGTGCCAGCAGCGCCGGCCCGCTAGCGGGAGTCCCCTACGAGCAGTACTTC
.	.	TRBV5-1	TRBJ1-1	CASSLDSNTEAFF	TGCGCCAGCAGCTTGGACTCGAACACTGAAGCTTTCTTT
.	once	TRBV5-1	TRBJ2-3	CASRLLGAGDRKDTQYF	TGCGCCAGCAGATTGTTGGGGGCAGGTGATCGGAAAGATACGCAGTATTTT
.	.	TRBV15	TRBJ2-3	CATSSRDSAPYPDTQYF	TGTGCCACCAGCAGCCGGGACTCCGCCCCGTACCCAGATACGCAGTATTTT
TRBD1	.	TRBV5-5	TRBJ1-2	CASSQWDRDYTF	TGTGCCAGCAGCCAGTGGGACAGAGACTACACCTTC
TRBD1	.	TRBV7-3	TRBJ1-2	CASSLGQGVSYGYTF	TGTGCCAGCAGCTTAGGACAGGGGGTCTCCTATGGCTACACCTTC
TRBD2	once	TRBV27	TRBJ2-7	CASSRAGGSYEQYF	TGTGCCAGCAGTAGAGCGGGAGGCTCCTACGAGCAGTACTTC
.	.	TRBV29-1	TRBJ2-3	CSVEAVRGRVTDTQYF	TGCAGCGTTGAAGCGGTAAGGGGTCGGGTCACAGATACGCAGTATTTT
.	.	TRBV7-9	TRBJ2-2	CASSLTGELFF	TGTGCCAGCAGCCTCACCGGGGAGCTGTTTTTT
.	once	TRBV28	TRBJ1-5	CASSLLKSYQPQHF	TGTGCCAGCAGTTTACTAAAAAGTTATCAGCCCCAGCATTTT
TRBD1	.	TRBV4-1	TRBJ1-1	CASRVIPQGYTEAFF	TGCGCCAGCAGAGTCATTCCACAGGGGTACACTGAAGCTTTCTTT
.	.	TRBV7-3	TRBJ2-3	CASSLSGIAGDTQYF	TGTGCCAGCAGCTTAAGCGGGATCGCAGGGGATACGCAGTATTTT
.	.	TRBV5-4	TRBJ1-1	CASRPDILLNTEAFF	TGTGCCAGCAGACCCGACATCTTGTTGAACACTGAAGCTTTCTTT
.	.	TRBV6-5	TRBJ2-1	CASSSTAGGYNEQFF	TGTGCCAGCAGTTCGACAGCGGGTGGCTACAATGAGCAGTTCTTC
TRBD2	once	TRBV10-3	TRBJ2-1	CAISETRLAGYNEQFF	TGTGCCATCAGTGAGACAAGACTAGCGGGGTACAATGAGCAGTTCTTC
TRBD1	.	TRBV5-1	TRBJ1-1	CASSQGGLSDLNTEAFF	TGCGCCAGCAGCCAAGGGGGCCTTTCGGATCTTAACACTGAAGCTTTCTTT
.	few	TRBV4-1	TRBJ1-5	CASSLFQARYQPQHF	TGCGCCAGCAGCCTCTTCCAGGCCAGGTATCAGCCCCAGCATTTT
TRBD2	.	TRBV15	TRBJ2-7	CATSRAGTSGGSSYEQYF	TGTGCCACCAGCAGAGCAGGGACTAGCGGGGGTAGCTCCTACGAGCAGTACTTC
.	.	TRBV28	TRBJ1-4	CASRYSGLREKLFF	TGTGCCAGCAGGTACTCAGGTTTACGTGAAAAACTGTTTTTT
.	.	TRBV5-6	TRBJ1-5	CASSSARQGPQPQHF	TGTGCCAGCAGCTCGGCGAGGCAGGGTCCTCAGCCCCAGCATTTT
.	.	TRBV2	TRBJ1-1	CASRKEFMNTEAFF	TGTGCCAGCAGAAAGGAGTTCATGAACACTGAAGCTTTCTTT
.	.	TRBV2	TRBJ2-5	CASSGVGEQLQETQYF	TGTGCCAGCAGTGGGGTGGGCGAGCAGCTTCAAGAGACCCAGTACTTC
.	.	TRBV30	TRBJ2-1	CAWGDNEQFF	TGTGCCTGGGGAGACAATGAGCAGTTCTTC
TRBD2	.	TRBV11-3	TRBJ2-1	CASSLSREGDEQFF	TGTGCCAGCAGCTTATCGCGGGAGGGGGATGAGCAGTTCTTC
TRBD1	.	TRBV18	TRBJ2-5	CASSRETGGQETQYF	TGTGCCAGCTCACGCGAAACAGGGGGTCAAGAGACCCAGTACTTC
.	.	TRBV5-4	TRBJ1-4	CASSSALPGLNEKLFF	TGTGCCAGCAGCTCAGCCCTCCCAGGTCTAAATGAAAAACTGTTTTTT
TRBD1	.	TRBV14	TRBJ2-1	CASSQEGGYEQFF	TGTGCCAGCAGCCAAGAAGGGGGCTATGAGCAGTTCTTC
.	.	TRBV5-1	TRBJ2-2	CASTVTPNTGELFF	TGCGCCAGCACGGTCACCCCAAACACCGGGGAGCTGTTTTTT
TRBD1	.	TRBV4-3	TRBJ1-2	CASSQEPGQAIYGYTF	TGCGCCAGCAGCCAAGAACCGGGACAGGCGATCTATGGCTACACCTTC
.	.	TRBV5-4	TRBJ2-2	CASSLGTATGELFF	TGTGCCAGCAGCTTGGGTACAGCCACCGGGGAGCTGTTTTTT
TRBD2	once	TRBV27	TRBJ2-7	CASRRGFGTSGYEQYF	TGTGCCAGCAGAAGGGGATTTGGGACTAGCGGGTACGAGCAGTACTTC
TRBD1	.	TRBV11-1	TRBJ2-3	CASSFPGQEGPDTQYF	TGTGCCAGCAGCTTCCCGGGACAGGAGGGCCCAGATACGCAGTATTTT
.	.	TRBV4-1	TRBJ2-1	CASSQEPGSGIYEQFF	TGCGCCAGCAGCCAAGAGCCGGGGTCGGGCATCTATGAGCAGTTCTTC
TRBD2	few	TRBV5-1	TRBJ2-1	CASSLEAAGSYNEQFF	TGCGCCAGCAGCTTGGAGGCAGCGGGATCTTACAATGAGCAGTTCTTC
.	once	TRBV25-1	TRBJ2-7	CASSDRGKYEQYF	TGTGCCAGCAGTGATAGGGGGAAATACGAGCAGTACTTC
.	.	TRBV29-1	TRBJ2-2	CSVLQGHGELFF	TGCAGCGTGTTACAGGGTCACGGGGAGCTGTTTTTT
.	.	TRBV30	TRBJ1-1	CAWSKGLGTLNTEAFF	TGTGCCTGGAGTAAGGGATTAGGGACATTGAACACTGAAGCTTTCTTT
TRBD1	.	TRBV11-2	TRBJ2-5	CASSLGQGGETQYF	TGTGCCAGCAGCCTCGGACAGGGTGGGGAGACCCAGTACTTC
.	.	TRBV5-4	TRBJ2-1	CASSPDVTYNEQFF	TGTGCCAGCAGCCCAGATGTTACCTACAATGAGCAGTTCTTC
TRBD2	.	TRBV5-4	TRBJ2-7	CASSSGLAAYEQYF	TGTGCCAGCAGCTCGGGACTAGCGGCCTACGAGCAGTACTTC
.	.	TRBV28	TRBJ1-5	CASRTLGGQPQHF	TGTGCCAGCAGAACATTGGGGGGGCAGCCCCAGCATTTT
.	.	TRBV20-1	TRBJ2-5	CSATYGETQYF	TGCAGTGCTACGTACGGGGAGACCCAGTACTTC
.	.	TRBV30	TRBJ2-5	CAWSGEDLSQETQYF	TGTGCCTGGAGTGGCGAGGACTTAAGTCAAGAGACCCAGTACTTC
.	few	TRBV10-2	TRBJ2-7	CASSDRTGAYEQYF	TGCGCCAGCAGTGATCGGACTGGCGCCTACGAGCAGTACTTC
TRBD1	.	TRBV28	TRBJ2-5	CASSHDRGRPETQYF	TGTGCCAGCAGTCACGACAGGGGGCGGCCCGAGACCCAGTACTTC
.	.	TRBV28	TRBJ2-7	CASSYSSYEQYF	TGTGCCAGCAGTTACAGCTCCTACGAGCAGTACTTC
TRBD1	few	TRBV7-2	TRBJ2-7	CASSLGTGPTGEQYF	TGTGCCAGCAGCTTAGGGACAGGGCCTACCGGGGAGCAGTACTTC
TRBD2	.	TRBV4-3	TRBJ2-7	CASSDSGNSYEQYF	TGCGCCAGCAGCGATAGCGGGAACTCCTACGAGCAGTACTTC
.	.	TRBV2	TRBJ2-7	CASSKGAGTNEQYF	TGTGCCAGCAGCAAGGGAGCAGGTACCAACGAGCAGTACTTC
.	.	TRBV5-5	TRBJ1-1	CASSLSQEDAAAEAFF	TGTGCCAGCAGCTTGTCTCAAGAGGATGCGGCGGCTGAAGCTTTCTTT
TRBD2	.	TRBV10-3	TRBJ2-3	CAISPSSGGRSADTQYF	TGTGCCATCAGCCCATCATCTGGCGGGAGGAGCGCAGATACGCAGTATTTT
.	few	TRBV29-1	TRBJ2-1	CSVVGTPSYNEQFF	TGCAGCGTTGTGGGGACACCTTCCTACAATGAGCAGTTCTTC